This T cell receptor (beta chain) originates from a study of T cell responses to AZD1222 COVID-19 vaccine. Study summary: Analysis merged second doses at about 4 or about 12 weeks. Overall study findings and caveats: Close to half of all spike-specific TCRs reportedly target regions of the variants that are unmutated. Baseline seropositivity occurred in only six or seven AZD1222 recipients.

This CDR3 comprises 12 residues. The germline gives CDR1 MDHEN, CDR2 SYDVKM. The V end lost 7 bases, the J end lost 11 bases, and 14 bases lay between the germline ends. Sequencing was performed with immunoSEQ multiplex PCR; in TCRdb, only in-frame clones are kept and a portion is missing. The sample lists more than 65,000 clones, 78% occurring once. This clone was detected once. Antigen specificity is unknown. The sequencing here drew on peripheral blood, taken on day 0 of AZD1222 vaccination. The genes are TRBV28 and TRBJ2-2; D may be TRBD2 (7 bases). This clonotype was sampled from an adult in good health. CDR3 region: CASKGGEVELFF. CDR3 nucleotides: TGTGCCAGCAAAGGGGGGGAGGTAGAGCTGTTTTTT.